This T cell receptor (beta chain) was sequenced for a study of cytomegalovirus exposure and HLA in healthy donors. Study-level background: Early on, a data release was issued that held about 85 million unique TCRs from HLA-typed donors.

Regarding this clone: Its specificity is unknown.

Findings and caveats of the study: As immune exposure information, only CMV serostatus was available.

Use of 60 Vbeta and 13 Jbeta primers characterized the PCR. Authors' analysis steps: Among the unique TCR beta chains that a later analysis counted, about 86 million in all, about 11 million were shared. Sequenced by immunoSEQ multiplex PCR; TCRdb stores in-frame clones only, minus some. The V and J calls and the clone size are those of that table, but D and trimming were determined from the DNA. This sample carries under 50,000 clones, with around a sixth going to the ten biggest clones. Sequenced sample: PBMCs. This sequence was found in a male donor in good health and CMV-seronegative.

The CDR3 region is CASSPASGAGTGELFF. CDR3 DNA: TGTGCCAGCAGCCCGGCCTCAGGGGCGGGCACCGGGGAGCTGTTTTTT. The chain carries TRBV7-3 and TRBJ2-2; the D gene is possibly TRBD1 (6 bases). With 5 bases removed from V and 4 bases from J, the gap between germline ends came to 17 bases. CDR3 length equals 16 residues. Germline values: CDR1 SGHTA, CDR2 FQGTGA.